These T cell receptor beta chains were read from a single sample in a study of blood T cells in healthy people across ages. MiXCR was run by TCRdb on the 5' RACE reads, yielding one entry per CDR3 protein. The table lists 1.4 million to 1.5 million distinct CDR3 sequences, 35% to 45% of them singletons. Sequencing was carried out using blood. Every receptor here comes from a woman under 30 in good health. The CDR3 runs from the conserved cysteine through the conserved F or W. Fields, in order: CDR3 DNA, CDR3 protein, V gene, D gene, J gene, clone size. D genes are given only for firm matches. Expanded clones are given a class, and other clones once, few, many or no size at all.

CDR3 DNA: TGTGCCAGCAGTCGCGGAGACGAGCAGTACTTC
CDR3 protein: CASSRGDEQYF
V gene: TRBV6-6
D gene: .
J gene: TRBJ2-7
clone size: many

CDR3 DNA: TGTGCCAGTAGCGTGTCCTTGACCTACAATGAGCAGTTCTTC
CDR3 protein: CASSVSLTYNEQFF
V gene: TRBV7-9
D gene: .
J gene: TRBJ2-1
clone size: .

CDR3 DNA: TGTGCCAGCAGTCCACGGGAGGCCAGCAATCAGCCCCAGCATTTT
CDR3 protein: CASSPREASNQPQHF
V gene: TRBV6-1
D gene: .
J gene: TRBJ1-5
clone size: .

CDR3 DNA: TGCAGTGCTAGAGATACTGCGGACCGTCGTTCGGACGAGCAGTTCTTC
CDR3 protein: CSARDTADRRSDEQFF
V gene: TRBV20-1
D gene: .
J gene: TRBJ2-1
clone size: .

CDR3 DNA: TGTGCCAGCAGTTTGGCAGGGCGGGAGCAGTACTTC
CDR3 protein: CASSLAGREQYF
V gene: TRBV28
D gene: .
J gene: TRBJ2-7
clone size: few

CDR3 DNA: TGTGCCAGCAGTCCGACCTCCATATTGTTTGGGGATCAGCCCCAGCATTTT
CDR3 protein: CASSPTSILFGDQPQHF
V gene: TRBV7-8
D gene: .
J gene: TRBJ1-5
clone size: once

CDR3 DNA: TGCAGCGTTGAAAAGGTAGGGGTCACTGAAGCTTTCTTT
CDR3 protein: CSVEKVGVTEAFF
V gene: TRBV29-1
D gene: .
J gene: TRBJ1-1
clone size: .

CDR3 DNA: TGTGCCATCAGTGAAGGTCCCGTGGGGATCGCGAACACTGAAGCTTTCTTT
CDR3 protein: CAISEGPVGIANTEAFF
V gene: TRBV10-3
D gene: .
J gene: TRBJ1-1
clone size: .

CDR3 DNA: TGCGCCAGCACCTCAGCTTTGGGTGAGCAGTTCTTC
CDR3 protein: CASTSALGEQFF
V gene: TRBV10-1
D gene: .
J gene: TRBJ2-1
clone size: .

CDR3 DNA: TGTGCCAGCAGCTTTCCCGGAGGGTTAACTGAAGCTTTCTTT
CDR3 protein: CASSFPGGLTEAFF
V gene: TRBV7-9
D gene: .
J gene: TRBJ1-1
clone size: .

CDR3 DNA: TGTGCCAGCAGGGGGAATTCAGGGGAGCTGTTTTTT
CDR3 protein: CASRGNSGELFF
V gene: TRBV6-5
D gene: .
J gene: TRBJ2-2
clone size: .

CDR3 DNA: TGTGCCAGCTCACCACGTCCTAGCATGAATACGCAGTATTTT
CDR3 protein: CASSPRPSMNTQYF
V gene: TRBV18
D gene: .
J gene: TRBJ2-3
clone size: .

CDR3 DNA: TGTGCCACCACGGACAGTTCCTACGAGCAGTACTTC
CDR3 protein: CATTDSSYEQYF
V gene: TRBV6-2/TRBV6-3
D gene: .
J gene: TRBJ2-7
clone size: few

CDR3 DNA: TGTGCCACCAGTGACCGACTAGCGGTAGCCAAAAACATTCAGTACTTC
CDR3 protein: CATSDRLAVAKNIQYF
V gene: TRBV24-1
D gene: TRBD2
J gene: TRBJ2-4
clone size: few

CDR3 DNA: TGCGCCAGCAGCTTGGACGGCCTGAGCGAGACCCAGTACTTC
CDR3 protein: CASSLDGLSETQYF
V gene: TRBV5-1
D gene: .
J gene: TRBJ2-5
clone size: .

CDR3 DNA: TGTGCCAGCAGCTTAGTTACGGGAGTCAGCACAGATACGCAGTATTTT
CDR3 protein: CASSLVTGVSTDTQYF
V gene: TRBV7-8
D gene: .
J gene: TRBJ2-3
clone size: .

CDR3 DNA: TGTGCCAGCAGTGAAGCGTATGGGGCTGAAGGCTACACCTTC
CDR3 protein: CASSEAYGAEGYTF
V gene: TRBV6-1
D gene: .
J gene: TRBJ1-2
clone size: few

CDR3 DNA: TGCGCCAGCAGCTTGGCCGCGGGACAGCCCCACTACGAGCAGTACTTC
CDR3 protein: CASSLAAGQPHYEQYF
V gene: TRBV5-1
D gene: .
J gene: TRBJ2-7
clone size: .

CDR3 DNA: TGTGCCACCAGCAGAGAGACCGCGACGTCCAGGGGCTACACCTTC
CDR3 protein: CATSRETATSRGYTF
V gene: TRBV15
D gene: .
J gene: TRBJ1-2
clone size: .

CDR3 DNA: TGTGCCACCCGGACAAGGGGCGAACAAGAGACCCAGTACTTC
CDR3 protein: CATRTRGEQETQYF
V gene: TRBV6-1
D gene: .
J gene: TRBJ2-5
clone size: once

CDR3 DNA: TGTGCCAGCAGTTCAGCAGGGGGCCTGTTCAATCAGCCCCAGCATTTT
CDR3 protein: CASSSAGGLFNQPQHF
V gene: TRBV27
D gene: TRBD1
J gene: TRBJ1-5
clone size: .

CDR3 DNA: TGTGCCAGCAGTTACTCCCCCGGGCAGGCCAGCTCCTACGAGCAGTACTTC
CDR3 protein: CASSYSPGQASSYEQYF
V gene: TRBV6-5
D gene: .
J gene: TRBJ2-7
clone size: few